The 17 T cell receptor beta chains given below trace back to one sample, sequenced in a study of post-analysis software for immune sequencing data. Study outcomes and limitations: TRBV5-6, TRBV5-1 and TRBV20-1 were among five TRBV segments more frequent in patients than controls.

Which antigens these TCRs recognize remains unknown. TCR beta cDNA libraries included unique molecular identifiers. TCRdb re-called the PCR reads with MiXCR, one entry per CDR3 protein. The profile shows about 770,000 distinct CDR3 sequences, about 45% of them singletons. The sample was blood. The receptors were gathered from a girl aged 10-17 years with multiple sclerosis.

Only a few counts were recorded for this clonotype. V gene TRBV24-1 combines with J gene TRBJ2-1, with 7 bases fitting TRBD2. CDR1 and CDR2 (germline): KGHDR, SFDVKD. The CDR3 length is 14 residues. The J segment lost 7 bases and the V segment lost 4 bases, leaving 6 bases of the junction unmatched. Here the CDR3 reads CATSESVAGNEQFF. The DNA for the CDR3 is TGTGCCACCAGTGAATCCGTAGCGGGTAATGAGCAGTTCTTC.

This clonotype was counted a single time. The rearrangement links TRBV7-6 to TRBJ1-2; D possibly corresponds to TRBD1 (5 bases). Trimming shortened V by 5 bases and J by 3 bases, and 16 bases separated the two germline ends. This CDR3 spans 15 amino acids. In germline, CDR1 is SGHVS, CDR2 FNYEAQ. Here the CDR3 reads CASSLSPGPDYGYTF. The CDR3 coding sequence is TGTGCCAGCAGCCTATCCCCGGGACCGGACTATGGCTACACCTTC.

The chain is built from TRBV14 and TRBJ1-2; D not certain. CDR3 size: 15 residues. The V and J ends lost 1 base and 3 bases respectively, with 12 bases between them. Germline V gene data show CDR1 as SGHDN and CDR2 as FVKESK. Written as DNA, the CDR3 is TGTGCCAGCAGCCAAGCAAGCGGGGAATACTATGGCTACACCTTC. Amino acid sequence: CASSQASGEYYGYTF.

As DNA, the CDR3 is TGTGCCAGCAGTTTTGGAGGGCTGGGAAACATTCAGTACTTC. Its translation is CASSFGGLGNIQYF. This sequence joins TRBV27 and TRBJ2-4; D possibly corresponds to TRBD2 (6 bases). V shed 3 bases and J shed 6 bases, with 12 bases lying between them. The CDR3 sequence is 14 residues long. Germline CDR1 and CDR2: MNHEY and SMNVEV (reference sequence).

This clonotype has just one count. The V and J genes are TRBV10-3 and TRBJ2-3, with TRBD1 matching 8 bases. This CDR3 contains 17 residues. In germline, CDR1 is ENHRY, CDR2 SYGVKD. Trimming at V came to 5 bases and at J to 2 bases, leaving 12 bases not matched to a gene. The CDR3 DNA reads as TGTGCCATCAGTCGCAGGGGGCCTACAACCCCCACAGATACGCAGTATTTT. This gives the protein CAISRRGPTTPTDTQYF.

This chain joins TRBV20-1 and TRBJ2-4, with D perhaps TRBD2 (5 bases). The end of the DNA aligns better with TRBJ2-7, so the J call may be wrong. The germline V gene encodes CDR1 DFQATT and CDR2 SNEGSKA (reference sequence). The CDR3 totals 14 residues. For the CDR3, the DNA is TGCAGTGCAAAAGACTACGGAAACGACTACGAGCAGTACTTC. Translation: CSAKDYGNDYEQYF.

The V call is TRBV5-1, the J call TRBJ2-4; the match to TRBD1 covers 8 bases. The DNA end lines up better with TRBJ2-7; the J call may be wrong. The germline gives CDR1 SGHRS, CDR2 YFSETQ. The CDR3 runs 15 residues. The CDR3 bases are TGCGCCAGCGCAAAGAAGGGACAGGCCGATTACGAGCAGTACTTC. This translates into CASAKKGQADYEQYF.

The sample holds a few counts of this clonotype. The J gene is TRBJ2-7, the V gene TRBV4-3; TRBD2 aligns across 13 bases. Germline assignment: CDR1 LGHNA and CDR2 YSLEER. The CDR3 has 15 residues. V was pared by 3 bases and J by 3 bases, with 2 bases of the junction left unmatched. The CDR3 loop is CASSQGTSGVYEQYF. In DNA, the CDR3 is TGCGCCAGCAGCCAGGGGACTAGCGGGGTCTACGAGCAGTACTTC.

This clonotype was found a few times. CDR3: CASSGGGIAEAFF. CDR3 nucleotide sequence: TGTGCCAGCAGCGGTGGGGGTATTGCTGAAGCTTTCTTT. This rearrangement joins TRBV9 to TRBJ1-1; weak D call: TRBD1 (5 bases). This CDR3 contains 13 residues. The germline V gene encodes CDR1 SGDLS and CDR2 YYNGEE. With 3 bases removed from V and 6 bases from J, the gap between germline ends came to 12 bases.

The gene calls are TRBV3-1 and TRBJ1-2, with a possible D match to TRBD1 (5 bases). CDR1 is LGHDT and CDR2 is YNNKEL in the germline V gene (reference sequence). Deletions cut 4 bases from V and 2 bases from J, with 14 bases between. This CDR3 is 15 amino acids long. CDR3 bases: TGTGCCAGCAGCCCGCAGGGCCTCGGGAACTATGGCTACACCTTC. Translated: CASSPQGLGNYGYTF. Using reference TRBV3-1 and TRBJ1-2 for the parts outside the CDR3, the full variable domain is DTAVSQTPKYLVTQMGNDKSIKCEQNLGHDTMYWYKQDSKKFLKIMFSYNNKELIINETVPNRFSPKSPDKAHLNLHINSLELGDSAVYFCASSPQGLGNYGYTFGSGTRLTVV.

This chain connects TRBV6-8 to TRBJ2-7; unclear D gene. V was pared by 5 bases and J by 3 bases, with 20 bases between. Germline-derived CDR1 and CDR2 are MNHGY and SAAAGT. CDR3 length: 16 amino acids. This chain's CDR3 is CASSPREAPKFYEQYF. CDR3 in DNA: TGTGCCAGCAGTCCCCGCGAGGCACCCAAATTCTACGAGCAGTACTTC.

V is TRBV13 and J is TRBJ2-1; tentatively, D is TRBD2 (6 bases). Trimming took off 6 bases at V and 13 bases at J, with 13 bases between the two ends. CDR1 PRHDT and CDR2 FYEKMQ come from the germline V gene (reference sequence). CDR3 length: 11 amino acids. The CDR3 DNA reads TGTGCCAGCAGTTCCGGGGGTCCACAGTTCTTC. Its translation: CASSSGGPQFF.

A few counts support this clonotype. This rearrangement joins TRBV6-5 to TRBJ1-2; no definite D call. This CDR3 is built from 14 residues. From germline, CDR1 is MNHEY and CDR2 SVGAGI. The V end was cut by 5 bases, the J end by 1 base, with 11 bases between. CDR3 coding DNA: TGTGCCAGCAGTCCCCTCCGGGATAACTATGGCTACACCTTC. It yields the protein CASSPLRDNYGYTF.

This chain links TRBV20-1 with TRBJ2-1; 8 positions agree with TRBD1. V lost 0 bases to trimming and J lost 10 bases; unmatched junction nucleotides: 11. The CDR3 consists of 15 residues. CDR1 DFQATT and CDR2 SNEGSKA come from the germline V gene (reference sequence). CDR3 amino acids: CSARETGAQIAEQFF. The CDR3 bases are TGCAGTGCTAGAGAGACAGGGGCCCAAATCGCGGAGCAGTTCTTC.

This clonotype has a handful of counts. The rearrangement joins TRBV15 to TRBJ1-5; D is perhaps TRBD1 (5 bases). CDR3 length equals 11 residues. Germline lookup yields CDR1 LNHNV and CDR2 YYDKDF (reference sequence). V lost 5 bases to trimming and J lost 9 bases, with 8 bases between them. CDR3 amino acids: CATSGGRPQHF. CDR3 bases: TGTGCCACCAGCGGGGGTCGGCCCCAGCATTTT.

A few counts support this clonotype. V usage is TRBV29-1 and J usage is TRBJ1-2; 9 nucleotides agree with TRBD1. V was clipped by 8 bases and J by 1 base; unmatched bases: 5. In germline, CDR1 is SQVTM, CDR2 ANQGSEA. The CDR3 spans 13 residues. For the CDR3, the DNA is TGCAGCACCAGGACAGGGGTTAACTATGGCTACACCTTC. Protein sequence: CSTRTGVNYGYTF.

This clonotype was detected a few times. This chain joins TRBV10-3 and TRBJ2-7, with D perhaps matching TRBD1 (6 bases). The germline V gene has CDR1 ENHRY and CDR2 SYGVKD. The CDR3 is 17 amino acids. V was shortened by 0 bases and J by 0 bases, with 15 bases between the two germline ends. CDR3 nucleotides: TGTGCCATCAGTGAGTCGTGGGGGCGTCCTCCCTCCTACGAGCAGTACTTC. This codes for CAISESWGRPPSYEQYF.